A selection of T cell receptor beta chains follows, all from one sample in a study of T cell responses to AZD1222 COVID-19 vaccine. Repertoires were generated with immunoSEQ multiplex PCR, while TCRdb's copy carries only in-frame clones and drops some. The profile covers approximately 150,000 clones, with roughly 89% appearing a single time and 1.5% to 2% taken by the ten largest. Here the sequenced sample was peripheral blood, taken on day 0 of AZD1222 vaccination. The receptors derive from an adult in good health. The CDR3 runs from the conserved cysteine through the conserved F or W. Each record gives: J gene, clone size, V gene, D gene, CDR3 DNA, CDR3 protein. D genes are given only for firm matches. Not all rows give a size; the values are once, few, many and, for expanded clones, a class.

>TRBJ1-4|-|TRBV18|-
TGTGCCAGCTCACAACAGGGCGGGGGTGAAAAACTGTTTTTT
CASSQQGGGEKLFF
>TRBJ2-7|-|TRBV25-1|TRBD2
TGTGCCAGCAGAGCACTTAGCGGGGGAACCTACGAGCAGTACTTC
CASRALSGGTYEQYF
>TRBJ2-7|-|TRBV6-2/TRBV6-3|TRBD1
TGTGCCAGCAGTTACCCAGACAGGGGGCAGAACTTC
CASSYPDRGQNF
>TRBJ2-2|-|TRBV3-1/TRBV3-2|TRBD2
TGTGCCAGCAGCCAAGCTAGCGGGGGGTTCTCCGGGGAGCTGTTTTTT
CASSQASGGFSGELFF
>TRBJ1-1|-|TRBV6-5|-
TGTGCCAGCAGTTACTCGCCGGGGGCAGCTTTCTTT
CASSYSPGAAFF
>TRBJ1-2|-|TRBV3-1/TRBV3-2|-
TGTGCCAGCAGCCAAGGTCAAGGGCACTATGGCTACACCTTC
CASSQGQGHYGYTF
>TRBJ2-5|-|TRBV5-1|-
TGCGCCACCCGAAGGGACCGCCAAGAGACCCAGTACTTC
CATRRDRQETQYF
>TRBJ1-1|-|TRBV6-5|TRBD1
TGTGCCAGCAGGGACAGGGGGAACACTGAAGCTTTCTTT
CASRDRGNTEAFF
>TRBJ1-6|-|TRBV6-2/TRBV6-3|TRBD1
TGTGCCAGCAGTTGGGACAGCTCCTATAATTCACCCCTCCACTTT
CASSWDSSYNSPLHF
>TRBJ1-2|-|TRBV3-1/TRBV3-2|TRBD1
TGTGCCAGCAGGGGGACAGGGCCAGGGTATGGCTACACCTTC
CASRGTGPGYGYTF
>TRBJ2-5|-|TRBV19|TRBD2
TGTGCCAGTAGTCCGAGACTAGCGGGAGCGGTAGAGACCCAGTACTTC
CASSPRLAGAVETQYF
>TRBJ1-1|-|TRBV19|TRBD1
TGTGCCAGTAGTAGGACAGGGCAAACTGAAGCTTTCTTT
CASSRTGQTEAFF
>TRBJ2-1|-|TRBV11-2|TRBD1
TGTGCCAGCAGACAGGGGCTGAACAATGAGCAGTTCTTC
CASRQGLNNEQFF
>TRBJ2-7|-|TRBV27|-
TGTGCCAGCTCAAACATTATACCTCCCTACGAGCAGTACTTC
CASSNIIPPYEQYF
>TRBJ1-4|-|TRBV7-9|TRBD1
TGTGCCAGCAGTTCTGACAGGGGTTCGCTTGACGGAAAACTGTTTTTT
CASSSDRGSLDGKLFF
>TRBJ1-2|-|TRBV6-5|-
TGTGCCAGCAGTTCCGGGATTTCTTCCGGCTACACCTTC
CASSSGISSGYTF
>TRBJ2-7|-|TRBV6-1|-
TGTGCCAGCAGTGGGACACGAGGTTCTTACGAGCAGTACTTC
CASSGTRGSYEQYF
>TRBJ2-7|-|TRBV7-2|-
TGTGCCAGCAGCCCACCTAAGGGGTATTCCGAGCAGTACTTC
CASSPPKGYSEQYF
>TRBJ2-3|-|TRBV5-1|-
TGCGCCAGCAGCTTGTTTGGGGGGAGCACAGATACGCAGTATTTT
CASSLFGGSTDTQYF
>TRBJ1-6|-|TRBV4-1|-
TGCGCCAGCAGCCCGCGGACGGCTATTAATTCACCCCTCCACTTT
CASSPRTAINSPLHF
>TRBJ2-7|-|TRBV7-5|-
TGTGCCAGAAGCCTATACCGGACCGTGAGCTCCTACGAGCAGTACTTC
CARSLYRTVSSYEQYF
>TRBJ1-1|once|TRBV5-5|-
TGTGCCAGCAGCTTGGGCATGAACACTGAAGCTTTCTTT
CASSLGMNTEAFF
>TRBJ1-1|-|TRBV30|-
TGTGCCTGGAGCCCCGGGTGGTCGAACACTGAAGCTTTCTTT
CAWSPGWSNTEAFF